The T cell receptor (beta chain) under discussion was sequenced for a study of OX40 agonist ivuxolimab in advanced cancers. On the study more broadly: Patients with hepatocellular carcinoma, melanoma, renal cell or head and neck cancer made up the dose-escalation patients.

Germline trimming cut 4 bases from V and 8 bases from J; bases unmatched to any gene: 4. The CDR3 extends over 13 amino acids. CDR1 and CDR2 (germline): LNHDA, SQIVND (reference sequence). Sequencing used immunoSEQ multiplex PCR; TCRdb keeps in-frame clones, though not all of them. The data show 55,000 to 75,000 clones, approximately 91% seen once. The chain has TRBV19 and TRBJ2-1; 8 bases are a match to TRBD1. Sequenced here: CD4+ or CD8+ T cells sorted from blood, sampled in a trial of the OX40 agonist ivuxolimab. This sequence originates from an adult with an advanced solid tumor such as melanoma, head and neck, liver or kidney cancer. The CDR3 is CASSKAGGYEQFF. The DNA for the CDR3 is TGTGCCAGTAGTAAGGCAGGGGGCTATGAGCAGTTCTTC.